One TCR beta chain is described in this entry. TCRdb reworked the 5' RACE reads into one entry per CDR3 protein, no DNA. This sample's table has some 460,000 distinct CDR3 sequences. The data belong to a study of T cells expressing NK-cell markers. The germline gives CDR1 MNHEY, CDR2 SVGAGI. This CDR3 is built from 14 residues. The rearrangement links TRBV6-5 to TRBJ1-6; TCRdb names TRBD1, which stays unverified in the absence of DNA. The source material was blood T cells: a sorted CD56 or NKG2C T cell subset, CD4+ or CD8+ T cells, or bulk PBMC T cells (not recorded which). This clonotype was sampled from a woman in her 50s in good health. The chain's CDR3 is CASSSEEGRSPLHF.